The 27 T cell receptor beta chains listed next were all sequenced from one sample in a study of blood T cells in healthy people across ages. The use of a sample-barcoded 5' primer and a J-beta primer mix characterized a second PCR of roughly 6 to 11 cycles. Via MiXCR, TCRdb re-called the 5' RACE reads, giving one row per CDR3 protein. This table has around 650,000 distinct CDR3 sequences, over 40% appearing once. The sequencing sample was made of blood. The receptors come from a man older than 75 in good health.

V gene TRBV20-1 combines with J gene TRBJ2-4; 11 bases are a match to TRBD2. CDR3 length: 12 residues. Germline loops: CDR1 DFQATT, CDR2 SNEGSKA (reference sequence). Germline trimming cut 2 bases from V and 14 bases from J; bases unmatched to any gene: 5. The CDR3 DNA reads as TGCAGTGCTAGATCGCCACTAGCGGGGGAGTACTTC. Translated: CSARSPLAGEYF.

The chain links TRBV2 to TRBJ1-4, with unresolved D. Trimming removed 2 bases from V and 8 bases from J, with 6 bases in between. The length of the CDR3 is 12 residues. Germline V gene lookup returns CDR1 SNHLY and CDR2 FYNNEI. CDR3 amino acids: CASSELEEKLFF. Written as DNA, the CDR3 is TGTGCCAGCAGTGAACTAGAGGAAAAACTGTTTTTT.

The chain combines TRBV6-1 with TRBJ1-6; D remains unclear. Germline CDR1 is MNHNS and CDR2 is SASEGT. V lost 2 bases, J lost 14 bases, and 10 bases lay in between. The CDR3 length is 12 residues. The CDR3 sequence is CASSELGIALHF. In nucleotides, the CDR3 is TGTGCCAGCAGTGAATTGGGGATAGCCCTCCACTTT.

This clonotype was counted many times. This chain links TRBV12-3 or TRBV12-4 with TRBJ2-1; D is undetermined. V was shortened by 6 bases and J by 4 bases, with 7 bases between the two germline ends. The length of the CDR3 is 12 residues. The CDR3 reads CASSFRYNEQFF. CDR3 DNA sequence: TGTGCCAGCAGCTTCAGGTACAATGAGCAGTTCTTC.

This clonotype came up once. The rearrangement uses TRBV3-1 and TRBJ1-1; D remains unclear. This CDR3 is built from 16 residues. Trimming took off 4 bases at V and 5 bases at J, with 20 bases between the two ends. Germline assignment: CDR1 LGHDT and CDR2 YNNKEL (reference sequence). This chain's CDR3 is CASSPAQARGGTEAFF. DNA for the CDR3: TGTGCCAGCAGCCCAGCCCAGGCCCGGGGAGGGACTGAAGCTTTCTTT.

In this sample, this clonotype turned up many times. V usage is TRBV20-1 and J usage is TRBJ1-2; D is unresolved. V was clipped by 5 bases and J by 5 bases, with 9 bases between them. Germline assignment: CDR1 DFQATT and CDR2 SNEGSKA (reference sequence). The CDR3 has 11 residues. The CDR3 loop is CSASDGYGYTF. DNA for the CDR3: TGCAGTGCTTCCGACGGGTATGGCTACACCTTC.

V gene TRBV6-2 or TRBV6-3 combines with J gene TRBJ2-1, with TRBD2 matching over 11 bases. The CDR3 spans 15 residues. V gave up 8 bases and J gave up 5 bases; unmatched junction bases: 8. The germline CDR1 and CDR2 sequences are MNHEY and SVGEGT. DNA for the CDR3: TGTGCCAGCTCCCCCCGACTAGCGGGAAACAATGAGCAGTTCTTC. Amino acids: CASSPRLAGNNEQFF.

The CDR3 DNA reads TGTGCCAGCAGCGTAGAAGGGGGCTCAGAGACCCAGTACTTC. This codes for CASSVEGGSETQYF. This chain joins TRBV9 and TRBJ2-5; the match to TRBD1 covers 7 bases. The germline CDR1 and CDR2 sequences are SGDLS and YYNGEE. V shed 0 bases and J 4 bases; nucleotides not matched to a gene: 3. The CDR3 extends over 14 amino acids.

The gene calls are TRBV9 and TRBJ2-5, with D perhaps matching TRBD1 (5 bases). The CDR3 covers 16 residues. Trimming cost V 1 base and J 0 bases, with 13 bases left between them. Germline V gene lookup returns CDR1 SGDLS and CDR2 YYNGEE. The CDR3 DNA reads as TGTGCCAGCAGCGTATCAATAGGGGCGAACCAAGAGACCCAGTACTTC. This codes for CASSVSIGANQETQYF.

The rearrangement uses TRBV28 and TRBJ2-7, with D maybe TRBD2 (6 bases). The length of the CDR3 is 12 residues. The germline V gene encodes CDR1 MDHEN and CDR2 SYDVKM. V lost 7 bases and J lost 4, with 11 bases in between. CDR3 coding DNA: TGTGCCAGCAAGGAGGGGAGGTACGAGCAGTACTTC. This encodes CASKEGRYEQYF. Full variable domain (outside the CDR3, taken from reference TRBV28 and TRBJ2-7): DVKVTQSSRYLVKRTGEKVFLECVQDMDHENMFWYRQDPGLGLRLIYFSYDVKMKEKGDIPEGYSVSREKKERFSLILESASTNQTSMYLCASKEGRYEQYFGPGTRLTVT.

The V gene is TRBV2, the J gene TRBJ1-4; TRBD1 aligns across 7 bases. The CDR3 has 15 residues. Germline V gene lookup returns CDR1 SNHLY and CDR2 FYNNEI. The junction had 10 bases not matched to a gene; V was cut back by 5 bases and J by 7 bases. The chain's CDR3 is CASSQGGGLPEKLFF. CDR3 bases: TGTGCCAGCAGTCAGGGGGGGGGCCTGCCTGAAAAACTGTTTTTT.

This sequence joins TRBV6-1 and TRBJ2-5; no clear D. The CDR3 consists of 14 residues. Germline CDR1 reads MNHNS; CDR2 reads SASEGT. The V gene lost 5 bases and the J gene lost 1 base, with 11 bases spanning the gap. CDR3 coding DNA: TGTGCCAGCAGTCGAAGGGCTACCCAAGAGACCCAGTACTTC. Amino acids: CASSRRATQETQYF.

The DNA of the CDR3 is TGTGCCAACTACCGATCGACTCCCAATGAGCAGTTCTTC. This encodes CANYRSTPNEQFF. This rearrangement joins TRBV6-5 to TRBJ2-1; unclear D gene. CDR1 is MNHEY and CDR2 is SVGAGI in the germline V gene. The CDR3 loop spans 13 amino acids. With 10 bases removed from V and 6 bases from J, the gap between germline ends came to 16 bases.

The CDR3 region has the DNA TGTGCCAGCAGCCTCCAGAATATCAACACCGGGGAGCTGTTTTTT. It is translated as CASSLQNINTGELFF. The J gene is TRBJ2-2, the V gene TRBV7-3; D not certain. This CDR3 region has 15 residues. Trimming took off 5 bases at V and 2 bases at J, with 12 bases between the two ends. CDR1 is SGHTA, CDR2 FQGTGA, per germline.

The V call is TRBV4-2, the J call TRBJ1-2, with 7 bases that match TRBD1. Germline V CDR1 and CDR2: LGHNA, YNFKEQ. This CDR3 is 15 amino acids long. V shed 4 bases, J shed 5 bases, and the junction held 10 bases outside the gene matches. The CDR3 here is CASSPEGGAWYGYTF. The CDR3 DNA reads TGTGCCAGCAGCCCCGAAGGGGGCGCCTGGTATGGCTACACCTTC.

This clonotype has just one count. This chain uses TRBV7-3 with TRBJ1-1, with 7 bases identical to TRBD1. The V gene's germline CDR1 is SGHTA and CDR2 FQGTGA. Germline trimming cut 5 bases from V and 4 bases from J; bases unmatched to any gene: 4. The CDR3 is 13 amino acids. DNA of the CDR3: TGTGCCAGCAGCACGACAGGGATCACTGAAGCTTTCTTT. It specifies CASSTTGITEAFF. The full variable domain, with the rest looked up from reference TRBV7-3 and TRBJ1-1, is GAGVSQTPSNKVTEKGKYVELRCDPISGHTALYWYRQSLGQGPEFLIYFQGTGAADDSGLPNDRFFAVRPEGSVSTLKIQRTERGDSAVYLCASSTTGITEAFFGQGTRLTVV.

This clonotype has only a few counts. The chain links TRBV29-1 to TRBJ1-1; 7 nucleotides align to TRBD1. This CDR3 spans 13 amino acids. CDR1 SQVTM and CDR2 ANQGSEA come from the germline V gene. The CDR3 reads CSAPGTANTEAFF. The CDR3 DNA reads TGCAGTGCTCCCGGGACAGCGAACACTGAAGCTTTCTTT. Combining the CDR3 with reference TRBV29-1 and TRBJ1-1 gives the whole variable domain SAVISQKPSRDICQRGTSLTIQCQVDSQVTMMFWYRQQPGQSLTLIATANQGSEATYESGFVIDKFPISRPNLTFSTLTVSNMSPEDSSIYLCSAPGTANTEAFFGQGTRLTVV.

Only a few counts were recorded for this clonotype. V usage is TRBV7-3 and J usage is TRBJ2-5; no clear D gene. Deletions cut 2 bases from V and 5 bases from J, with 9 bases between. The CDR3 runs 13 residues. Germline values: CDR1 SGHTA, CDR2 FQGTGA. The CDR3 sequence is CASSLHDRETQYF. In nucleotides, the CDR3 is TGTGCCAGCAGCTTACATGACCGGGAGACCCAGTACTTC. Full variable domain (outside the CDR3, taken from reference TRBV7-3 and TRBJ2-5): GAGVSQTPSNKVTEKGKYVELRCDPISGHTALYWYRQSLGQGPEFLIYFQGTGAADDSGLPNDRFFAVRPEGSVSTLKIQRTERGDSAVYLCASSLHDRETQYFGPGTRLLVL.

Remarks on this clonotype: An end of the junction differs from the germline gene, which may be a read error. The rearrangement uses TRBV6-6 and TRBJ2-4; a possible D gene is TRBD1 (5 bases). The CDR3 loop spans 15 amino acids. CDR1 MNHNY and CDR2 SVGAGI come from the germline V gene (reference sequence). The CDR3 nucleotides are TGTGCCAGCAGTTACGGACAAGTAGCCAAAAACAGTCAGTACTTC. Amino acids: CASSYGQVAKNSQYF.

This clonotype has only a few counts. The V gene is TRBV12-5, the J gene TRBJ2-5; 8 bases agree with TRBD1. The CDR3 sequence is 15 residues long. Unmatched junction bases numbered 12, after V lost 1 base and J lost 11 bases. In germline, CDR1 is LGHNT, CDR2 FRNRAP. This CDR3 is CASGLERTGGNEQYF. The DNA of the CDR3 is TGTGCTAGTGGTTTGGAACGCACAGGGGGGAATGAGCAGTACTTC.

This clonotype was counted a few times. This sequence joins TRBV21-1 and TRBJ2-1; the D call in the table, TRBD1, was not verified against the DNA. TRBV21-1 is a documented pseudogene. This CDR3 spans 15 amino acids. CDR3 DNA: TGTGCCAGGGAGGAGGGGGGGAGCTCCTACAATGAGCAGTTCTTC. Translation gives CAREEGGSSYNEQFF.

The J gene is TRBJ2-7, the V gene TRBV6-2 or TRBV6-3; D call uncertain. Matching the DNA end better, TRBJ2-5 makes the J call doubtful. CDR1 and CDR2 (germline): MNHEY, SVGEGT. CDR3 size: 15 residues. CDR3 DNA: TGTGCCAGCTTGCCGACTCCGCGCATAGGGGAGACCCAGTACTTC. Amino acids: CASLPTPRIGETQYF.

This chain links TRBV10-1 with TRBJ2-7; the D gene is possibly TRBD1 (6 bases). The ends were cut back, 2 bases at V and 2 bases at J, with 10 bases in the middle. The CDR3 loop spans 14 amino acids. Germline V gives CDR1 WNHNN, CDR2 SYGVQD (reference sequence). The CDR3 loop reads CASSEGTSTYEQYF. The CDR3 DNA reads as TGCGCCAGCAGTGAGGGGACATCAACCTACGAGCAGTACTTC.

For the CDR3, the DNA is TGTGCCACCTGTCCCGGGACAGGGGTTAGGACAGATACGCAGTATTTT. Translated, it gives CATCPGTGVRTDTQYF. The chain combines TRBV24-1 with TRBJ2-3, with 10 bases aligning to TRBD1. V lost 9 bases to trimming and J lost 3 bases; unmatched junction nucleotides: 11. Germline-derived CDR1 and CDR2 are KGHDR and SFDVKD. The CDR3 is 16 amino acids.

The V call is TRBV7-2, the J call TRBJ2-4, with 7 bases matching TRBD1. This CDR3 region has 13 residues. Germline V gene sequence: CDR1 SGHTA, CDR2 FQGNSA. V lost 5 bases, J lost 6 bases, and 4 bases stayed unmatched. The CDR3 nucleotides are TGTGCCAGCAGCGTGGGACAGTTAAACATTCAGTACTTC. As protein: CASSVGQLNIQYF.

This clonotype was detected a few times. The chain is built from TRBV4-1 and TRBJ2-5; maybe TRBD1 (5 bases). The CDR3 extends over 16 amino acids. CDR1 is MGHRA, CDR2 YSYEKL, per germline. Trimming removed 0 bases from V and 7 bases from J, with 18 bases in between. CDR3 coding DNA: TGCGCCAGCAGCCAAGAGGGCAGGGCCGGCATCAGGACCCAGTACTTC. Its translation is CASSQEGRAGIRTQYF.

The genes are TRBV4-3 and TRBJ2-1; D might be TRBD1 (5 bases). This CDR3 is 15 amino acids long. The germline V gene has CDR1 LGHNA and CDR2 YSLEER. With 1 base removed from V and 10 bases from J, the gap between germline ends came to 17 bases. The CDR3 sequence is CASSQVVGALGEQFF. In DNA, the CDR3 is TGCGCCAGCAGCCAAGTGGTTGGGGCATTAGGAGAGCAGTTCTTC.